This T cell receptor (beta chain) was captured in a study of blood T cell repertoires in COVID-19. As originally analysed: Reference gene primer amplification in the assay estimated nucleated cell counts. The protocol was immunoSEQ multiplex PCR, while the TCRdb copy is restricted to in-frame clones and leaves out a portion. The V and J calls and clone size are taken from that table; D and trimming were inferred from the DNA. The repertoire includes 100,000 or so clones, roughly four fifths of them detected once, and almost 7% sits in the top ten. This CDR3 comprises 15 residues. V was pared by 5 bases and J by 0 bases, with 11 bases between. In germline, CDR1 is SGHRS, CDR2 YFSETQ.

Sequencing was carried out using peripheral blood. This clonotype was sampled from a man in his forties or fifties with active or convalescent COVID-19. The genes are TRBV5-1 and TRBJ2-2, with D perhaps TRBD1 (5 bases). CDR3 region: CASRSDIPNTGELFF. The CDR3 DNA is TGCGCCAGCAGGTCGGACATACCGAACACCGGGGAGCTGTTTTTT.